This TCR beta chain is from a study of blood T cell repertoires in COVID-19. Study background: From the United States, Italy and Spain came samples of acute and convalescent COVID-19. Sample material is recorded as cDNA or gDNA derived from T cells, B-cell-depleted T cells, or PBMCs.

CDR1 MDHEN and CDR2 SYDVKM come from the germline V gene. The length of the CDR3 is 15 residues. Trimming took 6 bases from V and 3 from J; bases not matched to a gene: 10. The authors' processing: Reference gene primer amplification gave estimated nucleated cell counts. Method: immunoSEQ multiplex PCR; TCRdb's copy keeps in-frame clones and lacks some. V and J calls and clone size come straight from that table; D and trimming were deduced from the DNA. This repertoire shows under 250,000 clones, 86% found once; its top ten account for over 5.5%. Seattle enrolled patients during active infection and tracked them longitudinally.

J is TRBJ2-7 and V is TRBV28; TRBD1 matches 8 bases. Sequencing input: peripheral blood. The TCR comes from a woman at least 80 years old with COVID-19, enrolled during active disease. The CDR3 DNA reads TGTGCCAGCAGAAAAACGGGACAGGCGAACTACGAGCAGTACTTC. Encoded protein: CASRKTGQANYEQYF.